One and the same sample provided the 23 T cell receptor beta chains below, sequenced in a study of shared clonotypes between healthy human individuals. The method was immunoSEQ multiplex PCR; TCRdb's version includes in-frame clones alone and lacks a portion of them. Of roughly 1,000,000 clones listed, around 78% are singletons. Input material: memory CD4+ T cells from PBMCs. The subset here: CD45RA-negative fraction. These receptors were obtained from a man younger than 35 in good health. Some clones in this sample may be carry-over from other donors' samples.

This clone was detected a few times. This sequence joins TRBV7-9 and TRBJ2-1; 8 bases agree with TRBD2. Germline assignment: CDR1 SEHNR and CDR2 FQNEAQ (reference sequence). Trimming took 5 bases from V and 4 from J; bases not matched to a gene: 7. The CDR3 sequence is 15 residues long. The CDR3 is CASSRLGGGYNEQFF. CDR3 nucleotides: TGTGCCAGCAGCCGACTAGGCGGGGGGTACAATGAGCAGTTCTTC.

This clone was observed a single time. The rearrangement uses TRBV5-5 and TRBJ2-7; 7 bases align to TRBD1. The CDR3 spans 14 residues. CDR1 and CDR2 (germline): SGHKS, YYEKEE (reference sequence). Trimming at V came to 4 bases and at J to 3 bases, leaving 7 bases not matched to a gene. The CDR3 sequence is CASSRDSRFYEQYF. The CDR3 region has the DNA TGTGCCAGCAGCCGGGACAGCCGTTTCTACGAGCAGTACTTC. Looking up the rest from reference TRBV5-5 and TRBJ2-7 gives the full variable domain: DAGVTQSPTHLIKTRGQQVTLRCSPISGHKSVSWYQQVLGQGPQFIFQYYEKEERGRGNFPDRFSARQFPNYSSELNVNALLLGDSALYLCASSRDSRFYEQYFGPGTRLTVT.

The gene calls are TRBV18 and TRBJ2-7; 14 bases align to TRBD2. The germline CDR1 and CDR2 sequences are KGHSH and LQKENI. CDR3 length: 15 amino acids. Trimming at V came to 6 bases and at J to 3 bases, leaving 4 bases not matched to a gene. CDR3 sequence reads: CASSYGTSGSYEQYF. Written as DNA, the CDR3 is TGTGCCAGCTCTTACGGGACTAGCGGGAGCTACGAGCAGTACTTC.

This clone was picked up one time. This sequence joins TRBV2 and TRBJ2-1; D gene ambiguous. CDR3 length: 14 amino acids. CDR1 and CDR2 (germline): SNHLY, FYNNEI. Trimming shortened V by 3 bases and J by 2 bases, and 8 bases separated the two germline ends. CDR3 DNA sequence: TGTGCCAGCAGTGATCGGCGGACCTACAATGAGCAGTTCTTC. Residues: CASSDRRTYNEQFF. Based on the CDR3 plus reference TRBV2 and TRBJ2-1, the full variable domain is EPEVTQTPSHQVTQMGQEVILRCVPISNHLYFYWYRQILGQKVEFLVSFYNNEISEKSEIFDDQFSVERPDGSNFTLKIRSTKLEDSAMYFCASSDRRTYNEQFFGPGTRLTVL.

V and J are TRBV5-5 and TRBJ1-1; no clear D gene. From germline, CDR1 is SGHKS and CDR2 YYEKEE (reference sequence). V dropped 0 bases and J dropped 0 bases, with 6 bases sitting between them. This CDR3 has 14 residues. As DNA, the CDR3 is TGTGCCAGCAGCTTGGTCGCAGTGAACACTGAAGCTTTCTTT. As protein: CASSLVAVNTEAFF.

The genes are TRBV21-1 and TRBJ2-5; TRBD2 is the table's D call and was not checked against the DNA. TRBV21-1 is classified as a pseudogene. The CDR3 runs to 17 residues. DNA of the CDR3: TGTGCCAGCAGCTCACGGAGGGACGGGCCCTCATTCGAGACCCAGTACTTC. Residues: CASSSRRDGPSFETQYF.

The chain couples TRBV4-2 to TRBJ2-5; 9 bases are shared with TRBD1. The CDR3 is 15 amino acids. The ends lost 5 bases at V and 11 bases at J; junction bases unmatched: 15. Germline V gives CDR1 LGHNA, CDR2 YNFKEQ. The CDR3: CASSTRDREGREQYF. The CDR3 DNA reads as TGTGCCAGCAGCACCCGGGACAGGGAAGGGCGGGAGCAGTACTTC.

The chain combines TRBV2 with TRBJ2-5, with no clear D. Germline CDR1 is SNHLY and CDR2 is FYNNEI. V was shortened by 0 bases and J by 5 bases, with 13 bases between the two germline ends. The CDR3 loop spans 15 amino acids. CDR3 DNA sequence: TGTGCCAGCAGTGAAGCCTGGCCCAAACCGGAGACCCAGTACTTC. This gives the protein CASSEAWPKPETQYF.

Note on this clone: A single base is all that separates this from a far larger clone, so a read error is likely. Distinct nucleotide sequences in the sample also encode this CDR3. The chain couples TRBV2 to TRBJ1-2; tentatively, D is TRBD1 (5 bases). The CDR3 consists of 12 residues. Germline CDR1 reads SNHLY; CDR2 reads FYNNEI. Trimming pared 2 bases from V and 5 bases from J, leaving 6 bases between. This CDR3 reads CASSERGYGYTF. CDR3 bases: TGTGCCAGCAGTGAACGGGGGTATGGCTACACCTTC.

The rearrangement joins TRBV6-1 to TRBJ2-5; tentatively, D is TRBD1 (5 bases). Germline V gene sequence: CDR1 MNHNS, CDR2 SASEGT. The CDR3 runs 16 residues. Trimming took off 3 bases at V and 2 bases at J, with 16 bases between the two ends. The CDR3 DNA is TGTGCCAGCAGTGAGGGCCCCAGGGTTTTGCAAGAGACCCAGTACTTC. Its translation: CASSEGPRVLQETQYF.

The CDR3 coding sequence is TGTGCCAGCGGGGGGGCGACCCAGTACTTC. Translation: CASGGATQYF. The chain uses TRBV28 and TRBJ2-5; weak D call: TRBD2 (7 bases). The CDR3 covers 10 residues. Germline CDR1 reads MDHEN; CDR2 reads SYDVKM. V shed 8 bases and J shed 7 bases, with 8 bases lying between them.

This rearrangement joins TRBV5-4 to TRBJ2-7; the D call may be TRBD1 or TRBD2 (5 bases each). V lost 0 bases and J lost 7, with 17 bases in between. This CDR3 spans 15 amino acids. Germline values: CDR1 SGHNT, CDR2 YYREEE (reference sequence). In DNA form, the CDR3 reads TGTGCCAGCAGCTTGGAGGGACCCACGGTTGGGGAGCAGTACTTC. Amino acids: CASSLEGPTVGEQYF.

As for this clone: With a far larger clone one base away, a read error is the likely cause. Other nucleotide sequences in the sample specify the same CDR3. V is TRBV28 and J is TRBJ2-6; D ambiguous. Deletions cut 5 bases from V and 2 bases from J, with 4 bases between. Germline V gene data show CDR1 as MDHEN and CDR2 as SYDVKM. CDR3 size: 13 residues. The CDR3 loop reads CASSLTGANVLTF. In DNA, the CDR3 is TGTGCCAGCAGTCTAACTGGGGCCAACGTCCTGACTTTC.

V and J are TRBV28 and TRBJ1-4, with TRBD1 as a possible D gene (6 bases). The CDR3 runs 15 residues. Trimming cost V 1 base and J 7 bases, with 13 bases left between them. Germline assignment: CDR1 MDHEN and CDR2 SYDVKM. The CDR3 nucleotides read TGTGCCAGCAGTTTATTAGGGGCAGGGGCTGAAAAACTGTTTTTT. This gives the protein CASSLLGAGAEKLFF.

The chain recombines TRBV18 with TRBJ2-7, with D possibly being TRBD1 or TRBD2 (6 bases each). The CDR3 contains 15 residues. V gave up 2 bases and J gave up 1 base, with 12 bases separating them. Germline V gene lookup returns CDR1 KGHSH and CDR2 LQKENI. CDR3 region: CASSPNRGQSYEQYF. The CDR3 coding sequence is TGTGCCAGCTCACCAAACCGGGGGCAGTCCTACGAGCAGTACTTC. Looking up the rest from reference TRBV18 and TRBJ2-7 gives the full variable domain: NAGVMQNPRHLVRRRGQEARLRCSPMKGHSHVYWYRQLPEEGLKFMVYLQKENIIDESGMPKERFSAEFPKEGPSILRIQQVVRGDSAAYFCASSPNRGQSYEQYFGPGTRLTVT.

The chain links TRBV5-6 to TRBJ2-2, with D tentatively TRBD1 or TRBD2 (5 bases each). Germline V gene lookup returns CDR1 SGHDT and CDR2 YYEEEE. The CDR3 consists of 14 residues. Trimming shortened V by 7 bases and J by 0 bases, and 10 bases separated the two germline ends. The CDR3, as DNA: TGTGCCAGCCGCTCGGGGCCGAACACCGGGGAGCTGTTTTTT. This translates into CASRSGPNTGELFF.

J is TRBJ2-7 and V is TRBV28; 7 bases match TRBD1. CDR3 length equals 13 residues. Germline V gives CDR1 MDHEN, CDR2 SYDVKM. V lost 6 bases to trimming and J lost 3 bases; unmatched junction nucleotides: 5. CDR3 region: CASRGQVFYEQYF. The CDR3 DNA reads as TGTGCCAGCAGAGGACAGGTATTCTACGAGCAGTACTTC.

The gene calls are TRBV11-2 and TRBJ2-7; D unclear. This CDR3 comprises 12 residues. Germline CDR1 is SGHAT and CDR2 is FQNNGV. The V end was cut by 5 bases, the J end by 9 bases, with 14 bases between. The CDR3 DNA reads TGTGCCAGCAGCGTTTTTGCCCGGAGGCAGTACTTC. It encodes CASSVFARRQYF.

A word on this clone: The junction differs from germline at one of its ends, possibly a read error. The V call is TRBV7-4, the J call TRBJ1-2; D is ambiguous. The CDR3 length is 13 residues. The germline CDR1 and CDR2 sequences are SGHVT and SQSDAQ. CDR3 coding DNA: TGTGCCAGCAGCTTACGGTCCTCCTATGGCCACACCTTC. Its translation is CASSLRSSYGHTF.

V is TRBV30 and J is TRBJ2-5; TRBD2 might be the D (7 bases). This CDR3 is built from 14 residues. Germline V gene lookup returns CDR1 GTSNPN and CDR2 SVGIG (reference sequence). V gave up 0 bases and J gave up 4 bases, with 12 bases separating them. The CDR3 here is CAWSVGGGGETQYF. The CDR3, as DNA: TGTGCCTGGAGTGTAGGGGGGGGTGGAGAGACCCAGTACTTC.

The chain carries TRBV29-1 and TRBJ2-7; D possibly corresponds to TRBD1 (6 bases). The V and J ends lost 4 bases and 3 bases respectively, with 13 bases between them. The germline gives CDR1 SQVTM, CDR2 ANQGSEA. The CDR3 length is 13 residues. CDR3 DNA sequence: TGCAGCGTTGGGGGCGGACAGATCTACGAGCAGTACTTC. Its translation is CSVGGGQIYEQYF.

This chain joins TRBV5-1 and TRBJ2-3; D may be TRBD2 (6 bases). CDR1 is SGHRS, CDR2 YFSETQ, per germline. Between the trimmed V and J ends, which lost 5 bases and 2 bases, there was a span of 18 bases. The CDR3 spans 16 residues. CDR3 sequence (DNA): TGCGCCAGCAGACGTCCGACTGGGGAGGCCACAGATACGCAGTATTTT. This gives the protein CASRRPTGEATDTQYF.

The V call is TRBV18, the J call TRBJ2-2, with D possibly being TRBD2 (5 bases). The CDR3 totals 14 residues. Looked up from germline, CDR1 is KGHSH and CDR2 is LQKENI. V lost 3 bases and J lost 6, with 11 bases in between. CDR3 coding DNA: TGTGCCAGCTCACCGCGGGCCTTGGCCGGGGAGCTGTTTTTT. Protein product: CASSPRALAGELFF.